A selection of T cell receptor beta chains follows, all from one sample in a study of cytomegalovirus exposure and HLA in healthy donors. Profiled with immunoSEQ multiplex PCR; TCRdb holds only in-frame clones, not every one. The data hold roughly 120,000 clones, with approximately 80% observed a single time. Sequencing used PBMCs. The source of these receptors is a male donor in good health and CMV-seronegative. Each CDR3 is given with its conserved first and last residue. A D gene is named only where the DNA matches it firmly. Some rows mark clone size as missing; the rest say once, few, many or name a class of expanded clone.

D gene	V gene	J gene	clone size	CDR3 DNA	CDR3 protein
TRBD2	TRBV2	TRBJ2-2	-	TGTGCCAGCAGCCTATCTAGCGGATACACCGGGGAGCTGTTTTTT	CASSLSSGYTGELFF
-	TRBV7-9	TRBJ2-5	-	TGTGCCAGCAGCGTATATCAGGGCCAGGAGACCCAGTACTTC	CASSVYQGQETQYF
-	TRBV7-2	TRBJ2-7	-	TGTGCCAGCAGCCCGAGACAGGTCCTCTCCTACGAGCAGTACTTC	CASSPRQVLSYEQYF
-	TRBV7-9	TRBJ1-1	-	TGTGCCAGCAGTCTATCCCGGGGCACTGAAGCTTTCTTT	CASSLSRGTEAFF
TRBD2	TRBV7-9	TRBJ2-7	-	TGTGCCAGCAGACCCCGCGCTAGCGGGAGGGGTGACTCCTACGAGCAGTACTTC	CASRPRASGRGDSYEQYF
TRBD1	TRBV30	TRBJ1-1	-	TGTGCCTGGAGTGTAGACAGGGTGGGCACTGAAGCTTTCTTT	CAWSVDRVGTEAFF
-	TRBV21-1	TRBJ1-3	-	TGTGCCAGCAGCAAAGCGGGACTATGGCTCTGTGTGGGAAACACCATATATTTT	CASSKAGLWLCVGNTIYF
-	TRBV6-1	TRBJ2-7	-	TGTGCCAGCAGTGAAGTAGGGGAAGGGTCCTACGAGCAGTACTTC	CASSEVGEGSYEQYF
TRBD1	TRBV27	TRBJ1-2	once	TGTGCCAGCAGTAAGCCGGGACAGGGGGCGGAGGGCTACACCTTC	CASSKPGQGAEGYTF
-	TRBV10-3	TRBJ2-1	few	TGTGCCATCAGTGACGGTAATGAGCAGTTCTTC	CAISDGNEQFF